The sequence of this TCR beta chain was determined in a study of blood T cell repertoires in COVID-19. Study-wide context: Italy, Spain and the United States were the sources of the convalescent and acute COVID-19 samples. Sources were T cells, B-cell-depleted T cells, or PBMCs; the material itself was cDNA or gDNA.

Here immunoSEQ multiplex PCR was the method, and the copy in TCRdb shows in-frame clones only, minus some. The sample shows 120,000 or so clones, about 86% of them seen only once. Germline values: CDR1 SGHRS, CDR2 YFSETQ. The CDR3 extends over 14 amino acids. Trimming removed 0 bases at V and 0 bases at J, with 4 bases between. The sample was peripheral blood. The TCR comes from a woman between 45 and 60 years old with acute or convalescent COVID-19. The gene calls are TRBV5-1 and TRBJ1-3; no firm D call. The DNA for the CDR3 is TGCGCCAGCAGCTTGGAAGCCTCTGGAAACACCATATATTTT. This encodes CASSLEASGNTIYF.